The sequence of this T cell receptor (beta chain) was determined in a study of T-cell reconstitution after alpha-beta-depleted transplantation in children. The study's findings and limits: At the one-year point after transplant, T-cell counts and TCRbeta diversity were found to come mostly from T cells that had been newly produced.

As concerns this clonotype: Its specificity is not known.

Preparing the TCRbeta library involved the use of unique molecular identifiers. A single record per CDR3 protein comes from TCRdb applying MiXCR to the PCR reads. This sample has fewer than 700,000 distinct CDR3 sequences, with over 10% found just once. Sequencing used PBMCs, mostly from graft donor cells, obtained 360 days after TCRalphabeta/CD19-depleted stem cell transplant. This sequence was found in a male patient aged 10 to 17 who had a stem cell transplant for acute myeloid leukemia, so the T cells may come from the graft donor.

CDR3 residues: CASSRQGARSPLHF. The CDR3 DNA is TGTGCCAGCAGCAGACAGGGGGCGCGATCACCCCTCCACTTT. The V call is TRBV28, the J call TRBJ1-6; 10 nucleotides align to TRBD1. The CDR3 covers 14 residues. Germline-derived CDR1 and CDR2 are MDHEN and SYDVKM. V lost 6 bases and J lost 10; bases outside the gene matches: 6.